This T cell receptor beta chain was profiled in a study of shared clonotypes between healthy human individuals. Overall study: Three CD4 naive, three CD4 memory, two CD8 naive and one CD8 memory plate were used per donor.

Sorted-subset replicate PCR reactions were performed with approximately 180 ng DNA, corresponding to roughly 29,000 T cell genomes. The table came from immunoSEQ multiplex PCR; TCRdb's copy has only in-frame clones and leaves some out. The table records a few million clones, approximately 92% of them present only once. CDR1 and CDR2 (germline): MNHEY, SMNVEV (reference sequence). V was trimmed by 3 bases and J by 4 bases, leaving 7 bases between them. This CDR3 region has 13 residues. As defined, naive CD8 cells were CD45RO-negative and positively selected for CCR7, with terminally differentiated effector memory CD45RA+ cells excluded. About this clone itself: Other DNA sequences in this specimen translate into the identical CDR3.

This chain joins TRBV27 and TRBJ2-1; no reliable D call. The TCR originated in a young man in good health. Some clones in this sample may be carry-over from other donors' samples. The sequenced material came from naive CD8+ T cells from PBMCs. Here the CDR3 reads CASSFGRYNEQFF. CDR3 in DNA: TGTGCCAGCAGTTTTGGCCGGTACAATGAGCAGTTCTTC.